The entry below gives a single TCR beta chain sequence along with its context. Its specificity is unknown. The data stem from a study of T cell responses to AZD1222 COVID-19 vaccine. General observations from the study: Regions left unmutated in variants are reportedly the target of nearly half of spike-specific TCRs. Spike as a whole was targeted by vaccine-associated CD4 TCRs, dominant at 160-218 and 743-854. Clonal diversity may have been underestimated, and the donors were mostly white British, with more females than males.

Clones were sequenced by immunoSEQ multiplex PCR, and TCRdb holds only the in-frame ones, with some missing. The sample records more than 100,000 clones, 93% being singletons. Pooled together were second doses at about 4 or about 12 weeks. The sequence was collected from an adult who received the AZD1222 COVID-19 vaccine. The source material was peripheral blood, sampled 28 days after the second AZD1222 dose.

Written as DNA, the CDR3 is TGCAGCGCGAGGGACCTTCAGTACAATGAGCAGTTCTTC. Residues: CSARDLQYNEQFF. The genes are TRBV29-1 and TRBJ2-1; perhaps D is TRBD1 or TRBD2 (5 bases each). This CDR3 spans 13 amino acids. Trimming cost V 7 bases and J 4 bases, with 14 bases left between them. Germline-derived CDR1 and CDR2 are SQVTM and ANQGSEA.